A selection of T cell receptor beta chains follows, all from one sample in a study of human T cells and chemical hapten exposure. TCRdb analysed the RACE reads with MiXCR anew, one entry per CDR3 protein. In the table there are about 380,000 distinct CDR3 sequences, about 6% of which are singletons. Sequencing was performed on whole blood, taken in connection with sensitization to the hapten diphenylcyclopropenone (DPC). These receptors were obtained from a woman younger than 30 with alopecia areata. Some clones in this sample may be carry-over from other donors' samples. Both conserved end residues are part of each CDR3. A D gene is named only where the DNA matches it firmly. Clone size is stated in some rows and not others, as once, few, many or a class when expanded.

J gene: TRBJ2-5; V gene: TRBV5-1; clone size: many; D gene: TRBD2; CDR3 DNA: TGCGCCAGCTCCACTAGCGGGGGGGACCAGACCCAGTACTTC; CDR3 protein: CASSTSGGDQTQYF
J gene: TRBJ2-1; V gene: TRBV10-3; clone size: .; D gene: .; CDR3 DNA: TGTGCCGTTAGGACCTTTACCCGCGATGAGCAGTTCTTC; CDR3 protein: CAVRTFTRDEQFF
J gene: TRBJ1-5; V gene: TRBV7-3; clone size: few; D gene: .; CDR3 DNA: TGTGCCAGCAGCTTCCGGGACTCTCTACTAGGGTTGGATCAGCCCCAGCATTTT; CDR3 protein: CASSFRDSLLGLDQPQHF
J gene: TRBJ1-2; V gene: TRBV28; clone size: .; D gene: .; CDR3 DNA: TGTGCCAGCAATCGGATTGGCTATGGCTACACCTTC; CDR3 protein: CASNRIGYGYTF
J gene: TRBJ1-1; V gene: TRBV9; clone size: many; D gene: .; CDR3 DNA: TGTGCCAGCAGCGTAGGGGTTAGGGCTGAAGCTTTCTTT; CDR3 protein: CASSVGVRAEAFF
J gene: TRBJ2-7; V gene: TRBV9; clone size: few; D gene: TRBD1; CDR3 DNA: TGTGCCAGCAGCGTAGCGAGACAGGGCAACGAGCAGTACTTC; CDR3 protein: CASSVARQGNEQYF
J gene: TRBJ1-2; V gene: TRBV6-6; clone size: few; D gene: .; CDR3 DNA: TGTGCCAGCAGGACCCCGACTATGTCGAATGGCTACACCTTC; CDR3 protein: CASRTPTMSNGYTF
J gene: TRBJ1-1; V gene: TRBV12-3/TRBV12-4; clone size: many; D gene: .; CDR3 DNA: TGTGCCAGCAGTTTTACAGCCTACACTGAAGCTTTCTTT; CDR3 protein: CASSFTAYTEAFF
J gene: TRBJ1-1; V gene: TRBV28; clone size: .; D gene: .; CDR3 DNA: TGTGCCAGCAGTTTATTCGCGGAAAACACTGAAGCTTTCTTT; CDR3 protein: CASSLFAENTEAFF
J gene: TRBJ1-2; V gene: TRBV7-9; clone size: .; D gene: .; CDR3 DNA: TGTGCCAGCAGCTCCGGGGGCATCTATGGCTACACCTTC; CDR3 protein: CASSSGGIYGYTF
J gene: TRBJ1-1; V gene: TRBV11-2; clone size: few; D gene: .; CDR3 DNA: TGTGCCAGCAGCTTAGACGCCCCGTGGGTGGCCAACACTGAAGCTTTCTTT; CDR3 protein: CASSLDAPWVANTEAFF
J gene: TRBJ1-5; V gene: TRBV7-2; clone size: .; D gene: .; CDR3 DNA: TGTGCCAGCAGCCGCAGGGGAGGTGACAATCAGCCCCAGCATTTT; CDR3 protein: CASSRRGGDNQPQHF
J gene: TRBJ2-7; V gene: TRBV6-5; clone size: .; D gene: .; CDR3 DNA: TGTGCCAGCAGTTACAGCCAGGACGTTACCTACGAGCAGTACTTC; CDR3 protein: CASSYSQDVTYEQYF
J gene: TRBJ1-2; V gene: TRBV25-1; clone size: many; D gene: .; CDR3 DNA: TGTGCCAGCAGCCTAACAGGGAGTTATGGCTACACCTTC; CDR3 protein: CASSLTGSYGYTF
J gene: TRBJ2-7; V gene: TRBV5-8; clone size: few; D gene: .; CDR3 DNA: TGTGCCAGCAGCTTGGCCAGGGGAAACGAGCAGTACTTC; CDR3 protein: CASSLARGNEQYF
J gene: TRBJ2-5; V gene: TRBV7-9; clone size: few; D gene: TRBD1; CDR3 DNA: TGTGCCAGCAGCTCGGGACAGGGGGGAAGGGAGACCCAGTACTTC; CDR3 protein: CASSSGQGGRETQYF
J gene: TRBJ1-2; V gene: TRBV5-1; clone size: many; D gene: .; CDR3 DNA: TGCGCCAGCAGGACAGATCTTAACTATGGCTACACCTTC; CDR3 protein: CASRTDLNYGYTF
J gene: TRBJ1-6; V gene: TRBV18; clone size: few; D gene: .; CDR3 DNA: TGTGCCAGCCAGGACAGTCCCAATTCACCCCTCCACTTT; CDR3 protein: CASQDSPNSPLHF
J gene: TRBJ2-1; V gene: TRBV29-1; clone size: few; D gene: .; CDR3 DNA: TGCAGCGTGGGCCATTACAATGAGCAGTTCTTC; CDR3 protein: CSVGHYNEQFF
J gene: TRBJ2-1; V gene: TRBV10-3; clone size: many; D gene: .; CDR3 DNA: TGTGCCATCAGTGAGGCTCGAGAGAGCCAGTTCTTC; CDR3 protein: CAISEARESQFF
J gene: TRBJ1-6; V gene: TRBV3-1; clone size: .; D gene: .; CDR3 DNA: TGTGCCAGCAGCCCAATACGGAATTCACCCCTCCACTTT; CDR3 protein: CASSPIRNSPLHF
J gene: TRBJ1-6; V gene: TRBV6-4; clone size: .; D gene: TRBD1; CDR3 DNA: TGTGCCAGCAGTGGGGGACAGTCGAGCTCCTATAATTCACCCCTCCACTTT; CDR3 protein: CASSGGQSSSYNSPLHF
J gene: TRBJ1-1; V gene: TRBV7-3; clone size: many; D gene: .; CDR3 DNA: TGTGCCAGCAGCCCCCTGTCGGGGGGTGAAGCTTTCTTT; CDR3 protein: CASSPLSGGEAFF
J gene: TRBJ1-6; V gene: TRBV12-3/TRBV12-4; clone size: many; D gene: .; CDR3 DNA: TGTGCCAGCAGTTTTCAGGAGGGCAATTCACCCCTCCACTTT; CDR3 protein: CASSFQEGNSPLHF
J gene: TRBJ2-6; V gene: TRBV6-4; clone size: few; D gene: TRBD1; CDR3 DNA: TGTGCCAGCAGTACAGGGGTAGGGTCTGGGGCCAACGTCCTGACTTTC; CDR3 protein: CASSTGVGSGANVLTF
J gene: TRBJ2-2; V gene: TRBV6-2/TRBV6-3; clone size: .; D gene: .; CDR3 DNA: TGTGCCAGCGAAGCCTTTACAGGTGGTGGAAGAACCGGGGAGCTGTTTTTT; CDR3 protein: CASEAFTGGGRTGELFF
J gene: TRBJ2-2; V gene: TRBV3-1; clone size: few; D gene: TRBD1; CDR3 DNA: TGTGCCAGCAGGAAAAGCGGACAGGGGAACACCGGGGAGCTGTTTTTT; CDR3 protein: CASRKSGQGNTGELFF
J gene: TRBJ1-2; V gene: TRBV4-2; clone size: many; D gene: TRBD1; CDR3 DNA: TGTGCCAGCTTTACAGGGGGCGGGGACTATGGCTACACCTTC; CDR3 protein: CASFTGGGDYGYTF
J gene: TRBJ2-1; V gene: TRBV9; clone size: .; D gene: TRBD1; CDR3 DNA: TGTGCCAGCAGCCCCTGGGACAGCTACAATGAGCAGTTCTTC; CDR3 protein: CASSPWDSYNEQFF
J gene: TRBJ2-3; V gene: TRBV14; clone size: many; D gene: .; CDR3 DNA: TGTGCCAGCAGCCGCCGGGACTCCAACACAGATACGCAGTATTTT; CDR3 protein: CASSRRDSNTDTQYF
J gene: TRBJ2-3; V gene: TRBV5-4; clone size: .; D gene: .; CDR3 DNA: TGTGCCAGCAGCTTGCCAGGACCCAGAAGCGATACGCAGTATTTT; CDR3 protein: CASSLPGPRSDTQYF
J gene: TRBJ2-7; V gene: TRBV7-9; clone size: many; D gene: TRBD2; CDR3 DNA: TGTGCCAGCAGCCTGCGACCCGGGACTAGTGGATACGAGCAGTACTTC; CDR3 protein: CASSLRPGTSGYEQYF
J gene: TRBJ1-5; V gene: TRBV20-1; clone size: many; D gene: .; CDR3 DNA: TGCAGTGCTACCCTAAGGGGAGGGGCTGGCAATCAGCCCCAGCATTTT; CDR3 protein: CSATLRGGAGNQPQHF
J gene: TRBJ2-7; V gene: TRBV12-3/TRBV12-4; clone size: many; D gene: TRBD1; CDR3 DNA: TGTGCCAGCAGTCCACGGGACAGGGGATCCTACGAGCAGTACTTC; CDR3 protein: CASSPRDRGSYEQYF
J gene: TRBJ2-5; V gene: TRBV6-6; clone size: few; D gene: .; CDR3 DNA: TGTGCCAGCACATTATCCGGAGAGACCCAGTACTTC; CDR3 protein: CASTLSGETQYF
J gene: TRBJ1-2; V gene: TRBV2; clone size: many; D gene: TRBD1; CDR3 DNA: TGTGCCAGCAGTTCCCCCGGGACAGGACCTAACTATGGCTACACCTTC; CDR3 protein: CASSSPGTGPNYGYTF
J gene: TRBJ2-7; V gene: TRBV21-1; clone size: many; D gene: .; CDR3 DNA: TGTGCCAGCATCCCTACTGGGGACAGAGGCTACGAGCAGTACTTC; CDR3 protein: CASIPTGDRGYEQYF
J gene: TRBJ2-3; V gene: TRBV7-2; clone size: few; D gene: .; CDR3 DNA: TGTGCCAGCAGCCCACGACAGTTCTTCACAGATACGCAGTATTTT; CDR3 protein: CASSPRQFFTDTQYF
J gene: TRBJ1-1; V gene: TRBV10-3; clone size: many; D gene: TRBD1; CDR3 DNA: TGTGCCATCAGTGGCCGGACAGGAACCATGAACACTGAAGCTTTCTTT; CDR3 protein: CAISGRTGTMNTEAFF
J gene: TRBJ2-3; V gene: TRBV2; clone size: many; D gene: TRBD2; CDR3 DNA: TGTGCCAGCAGTCTACTAGCGGGGGGCAGCACAGATACGCAGTATTTT; CDR3 protein: CASSLLAGGSTDTQYF